The source of this TCR beta chain is a study of T cells after posttransplantation cyclophosphamide. This table comes from immunoSEQ multiplex PCR, and its TCRdb copy is limited to in-frame clones, with some not included. Of around 2,100 clones in the sample, 73% were seen once. Cyclophosphamide on days +3 and +4 followed busulfan-fludarabine conditioning and a marrow graft. This receptor was obtained from a young adult male patient who received an allogeneic stem cell transplant from a related donor, was CMV-positive, and had no GVHD. These T cells may partly come from the graft donor. Sequencing used CD8+ T cells sorted from PBMCs, obtained approximately 38 weeks after a stem cell transplant with posttransplant cyclophosphamide.

CDR3 sequence reads: CASSFWEAYEQYF. DNA of the CDR3: TGTGCCAGCAGCTTTTGGGAGGCCTACGAGCAGTACTTC. The chain joins TRBV11-2 to TRBJ2-5; D may be TRBD2 (6 bases). Judging by the DNA end, TRBJ2-7 fits better; the J call may be wrong. Germline V gene sequence: CDR1 SGHAT, CDR2 FQNNGV. CDR3 length: 13 residues.